This T cell receptor (beta chain) originates from a study of cytomegalovirus exposure and HLA in healthy donors. CDR3 length: 13 amino acids. J was trimmed by 10 bases and V by 9 bases; bases with no gene match: 9. Germline lookup yields CDR1 MNHEY and CDR2 SMNVEV (reference sequence). Regarding the study as a whole: Cytomegalovirus association was assigned to about 150 TCR beta chains. In a later analysis, V- and J-gene trimming of beta chains associated with a DCLRE1C missense variant, replicated independently. Common viral pathogens were later found to be apparently linked to several of the most significant clusters.

Regarding this clone: No antigen is known for it.

Researchers ran the PCR with 60 Vbeta and 13 Jbeta primers. The protocol was immunoSEQ multiplex PCR, while the TCRdb copy is restricted to in-frame clones and leaves out a portion. Among around 130,000 clones, 82% were seen once, and the ten largest hold roughly 1.5%. The TCR sequence derives from a woman between 18 and 30 years old in good health and CMV-seronegative. The chain uses TRBV27 and TRBJ2-1; TRBD1 matches at 10 bases. The sample consisted of PBMCs. The CDR3 is CASRQGAPFEQFF. The CDR3 nucleotides are TGTGCCAGTCGACAGGGGGCCCCGTTCGAGCAGTTCTTC.